This passage covers 24 T cell receptor beta chains from one sample sequenced in a study of blood T cell repertoires in COVID-19 (dated by TCRdb to 2018 to 2020). Libraries came from the immunoSEQ multiplex PCR assay. TCRdb provides this immuneACCESS table in a form limited to in-frame rearrangements. Some clones are lacking; in checked studies, under half of them reflect an unresolved V gene, and why the rest are absent is not known. The sample table lists more than 110,000 clones, 84% of them with a count of one. Approximately 40% of the sample belongs to the ten largest clones. Source material: peripheral blood. The receptor set was obtained from a human donor in a cohort sampled during active COVID-19.

The chain couples TRBV27 to TRBJ2-1, with TRBD1 as a possible D gene (6 bases). CDR1 MNHEY and CDR2 SMNVEV come from the germline V gene (reference sequence). CDR3 length: 15 residues. Trimming took off 2 bases at V and 8 bases at J, with 16 bases between the two ends. Written as DNA, the CDR3 is TGTGCCAGCAGTTTAATACAGGGTGCGTACGATGAGCAGTTCTTC. It encodes CASSLIQGAYDEQFF.

This clone was seen just once. J is TRBJ2-3 and V is TRBV30; TRBD2 matches at 10 bases. This CDR3 comprises 16 residues. V trimming: 0 bases; J trimming: 14 bases; junction bases outside the gene matches: 17. From germline, CDR1 is GTSNPN and CDR2 SVGIG (reference sequence). The DNA for the CDR3 is TGTGCCTGGAGTGTAGGACCGCGGGGGATAGCGGGAGGTCCGTATTTT. Its protein product is CAWSVGPRGIAGGPYF. Supplemented by reference TRBV30 and TRBJ2-3, the full variable domain reads SQTIHQWPATLVQPVGSPLSLECTVEGTSNPNLYWYRQAAGRGLQLLFYSVGIGQISSEVPQNLSASRPQDRQFILSSKKLLLSDSGFYLCAWSVGPRGIAGGPYFGPGTRLTVL.

V gene TRBV14 combines with J gene TRBJ1-5; D is perhaps TRBD1 (6 bases). The CDR3 is 14 amino acids. V was pared by 1 base and J by 10 bases, with 14 bases between. The V gene's germline CDR1 is SGHDN and CDR2 FVKESK. The CDR3 nucleotides read TGTGCCAGCAGCCAAGGCCAGGGGAAGGGACCCCAGCATTTT. Translation gives CASSQGQGKGPQHF.

The J gene is TRBJ1-4, the V gene TRBV18; D gene unclear. V dropped 6 bases and J dropped 8 bases, with 16 bases sitting between them. Germline CDR1 KGHSH, CDR2 LQKENI. The CDR3 runs to 14 residues. CDR3 coding DNA: TGTGCCAGCTCCCCCCGGAGGGATGAGGAAAAACTGTTTTTT. This sequence encodes CASSPRRDEEKLFF.

This chain uses TRBV2 with TRBJ1-1, with D maybe TRBD1 (6 bases). The ends were cut back, 2 bases at V and 4 bases at J, with 20 bases in the middle. Per the germline V gene, CDR1 is SNHLY and CDR2 is FYNNEI. The CDR3 loop spans 17 amino acids. This chain's CDR3 is CASSERGTREFGTEAFF. CDR3 nucleotides: TGTGCCAGCAGTGAAAGGGGGACCAGGGAGTTCGGCACTGAAGCTTTCTTT.

The V call is TRBV18, the J call TRBJ1-5; tentative D call: TRBD1 (5 bases). Trimming removed 5 bases at V and 4 bases at J, with 9 bases between. The germline gives CDR1 KGHSH, CDR2 LQKENI. There are 13 residues in the CDR3. The CDR3 region has the DNA TGTGCCAGCTCAGAGAAGGGGAATCAGCCCCAGCATTTT. Protein: CASSEKGNQPQHF.

The chain uses TRBV5-5 and TRBJ2-5; 13 positions match TRBD2. CDR1 is SGHKS, CDR2 YYEKEE, per germline (reference sequence). This CDR3 spans 17 amino acids. V shed 4 bases and J 2 bases; nucleotides not matched to a gene: 8. This CDR3 reads CASSRTSGGLGQETQYF. The CDR3 DNA is TGTGCCAGCAGCCGGACTAGCGGGGGCTTGGGGCAAGAGACCCAGTACTTC.

The rearrangement links TRBV11-2 to TRBJ2-5; 9 bases line up with TRBD1. With V trimmed by 5 bases and J by 5 bases, 6 bases remained unmatched. Germline lookup yields CDR1 SGHAT and CDR2 FQNNGV. CDR3 length equals 14 residues. The CDR3 loop is CASSATGGLETQYF. CDR3 in DNA: TGTGCCAGCAGCGCCACAGGGGGCCTGGAGACCCAGTACTTC.

Only one count was recorded for this clone. The V gene is TRBV11-3, the J gene TRBJ2-3; TRBD2 is a possible D gene (6 bases). The V gene's germline CDR1 is SGHNT and CDR2 YENEEA. This CDR3 is built from 13 residues. Trimming took 1 base from V and 6 from J, leaving 8 bases between them. The CDR3 region has the DNA TGTGCCAGCAGCTTAGTACTAGCTGATACGCAGTATTTT. Its translation: CASSLVLADTQYF.

The chain links TRBV10-3 to TRBJ2-2; D is undetermined. The V and J ends lost 4 bases and 7 bases respectively, with 7 bases between them. This CDR3 spans 12 amino acids. Germline CDR1 ENHRY, CDR2 SYGVKD. The CDR3 nucleotides read TGTGCCATCAGTGGCGGAGACGGGGAGCTGTTTTTT. Translating gives CAISGGDGELFF.

This rearrangement joins TRBV6-2 or TRBV6-3 to TRBJ1-2, with 7 bases lining up with TRBD1. The germline CDR1 and CDR2 sequences are MNHEY and SVGEGT. Trimming took 0 bases from V and 5 from J; bases not matched to a gene: 9. This CDR3 spans 16 amino acids. CDR3 nucleotide sequence: TGTGCCAGCAGTTACTCGACCCAGGGGGGTCGGTATGGCTACACCTTC. Its translation: CASSYSTQGGRYGYTF.

The V call is TRBV6-5, the J call TRBJ1-1, with 11 bases that match TRBD1. The CDR3 consists of 16 residues. Germline V gene data show CDR1 as MNHEY and CDR2 as SVGAGI. Trimming at V came to 2 bases and at J to 5 bases, leaving 7 bases not matched to a gene. The CDR3 protein is CASSYAGTGGKTEAFF. CDR3 bases: TGTGCCAGCAGTTACGCGGGGACAGGGGGTAAGACTGAAGCTTTCTTT.

The chain links TRBV7-9 to TRBJ1-3; no clear D gene. V gave up 4 bases and J gave up 3 bases, with 4 bases separating them. There are 12 residues in the CDR3. Germline CDR1 and CDR2: SEHNR and FQNEAQ (reference sequence). CDR3 coding DNA: TGTGCCAGCAGCTCATTTGGAAACACCATATATTTT. As protein: CASSSFGNTIYF.

This clone has a handful of counts. The chain links TRBV18 to TRBJ1-1; TRBD1 is a possible D gene (6 bases). The V and J ends lost 6 bases and 0 bases respectively, with 17 bases between them. Germline CDR1 is KGHSH and CDR2 is LQKENI. The CDR3 is made up of 16 amino acids. Here the CDR3 DNA reads TGTGCCAGCTCCCTTGTACAGGGAGAGATGAACACTGAAGCTTTCTTT. Its protein is CASSLVQGEMNTEAFF.

The chain combines TRBV4-3 with TRBJ2-2, with a possible D match to TRBD2 (6 bases). This CDR3 is built from 17 residues. Per germline, CDR1 LGHNA and CDR2 YSLEER. Trimming removed 0 bases from V and 0 bases from J, with 11 bases in between. CDR3 nucleotide sequence: TGCGCCAGCAGCCAAGATTGGGAGGCCACGAACACCGGGGAGCTGTTTTTT. Residues: CASSQDWEATNTGELFF.

The rearrangement uses TRBV2 and TRBJ1-2; 8 bases are a match to TRBD1. The CDR3 has 16 residues. Germline loops: CDR1 SNHLY, CDR2 FYNNEI. Trimming removed 6 bases from V and 2 bases from J; junction bases left unmatched: 11. Written as DNA, the CDR3 is TGTGCCAGCAGATTCTCAGGGGGCGCCGCCAACTATGGCTACACCTTC. Protein product: CASRFSGGAANYGYTF.

The genes are TRBV2 and TRBJ2-2; 10 nucleotides agree with TRBD2. Germline CDR1 reads SNHLY; CDR2 reads FYNNEI. Trimming cost V 7 bases and J 5 bases; bases outside gene matches: 1. The CDR3 runs 13 residues. The CDR3 here is CASKGLATGELFF. The CDR3 region has the DNA TGTGCCAGCAAGGGACTAGCGACCGGGGAGCTGTTTTTT.

This clone was seen more than once but under ten times. The chain carries TRBV7-9 and TRBJ1-5; tentative D call: TRBD1 (6 bases). V lost 1 base, J lost 7 bases, and 8 bases lay in between. The CDR3 totals 13 residues. Germline V gene data show CDR1 as SEHNR and CDR2 as FQNEAQ (reference sequence). The chain's CDR3 is CASSLGGGQPQHF. The CDR3 DNA follows: TGTGCCAGCAGCTTAGGTGGGGGCCAGCCCCAGCATTTT.

This clone appeared a few times. The V call is TRBV15, the J call TRBJ2-7, with 7 bases fitting TRBD1. Germline CDR1 is LNHNV and CDR2 is YYDKDF (reference sequence). The CDR3 length is 14 residues. Losses at the gene ends were 0 bases for V and 2 bases for J; bases not matched to a gene: 1. DNA for the CDR3: TGTGCCACCAGCAGAGACAGGGGGACCTACGAGCAGTACTTC. Amino acids: CATSRDRGTYEQYF.

The rearrangement links TRBV7-8 to TRBJ2-5; TRBD2 matches at 7 bases. Germline trimming cut 1 base from V and 9 bases from J; bases unmatched to any gene: 5. The CDR3 covers 13 residues. The V gene's germline CDR1 is SGHVS and CDR2 FQNEAQ. CDR3 in DNA: TGTGCCAGCAGCTTAGGGGAGGGAGCGGCCCAGTACTTC. Its protein is CASSLGEGAAQYF.

V and J are TRBV2 and TRBJ2-2; D is ambiguous. The CDR3 runs 14 residues. The ends were cut back, 8 bases at V and 1 base at J, with 11 bases in the middle. Germline V gene lookup returns CDR1 SNHLY and CDR2 FYNNEI. The CDR3 sequence: CASRSGLNTGELFF. The CDR3 DNA is TGTGCCAGCCGATCGGGTCTGAACACCGGGGAGCTGTTTTTT. Full variable domain (remainder filled in from reference TRBV2 and TRBJ2-2): EPEVTQTPSHQVTQMGQEVILRCVPISNHLYFYWYRQILGQKVEFLVSFYNNEISEKSEIFDDQFSVERPDGSNFTLKIRSTKLEDSAMYFCASRSGLNTGELFFGEGSRLTVL.

This sequence joins TRBV11-3 and TRBJ2-2, with unresolved D. V lost 4 bases and J lost 3, with 6 bases in between. This CDR3 is 13 amino acids long. Germline V gives CDR1 SGHNT, CDR2 YENEEA. Written as DNA, the CDR3 is TGTGCCAGCAGCTCCAGTTACACCGGGGAGCTGTTTTTT. Translating it yields CASSSSYTGELFF.

This clone came up a few times. V gene TRBV7-2 combines with J gene TRBJ1-1; TRBD1 might be the D (5 bases). CDR1 is SGHTA and CDR2 is FQGNSA in the germline V gene. CDR3 size: 13 residues. Trimming shortened V by 3 bases and J by 6 bases, and 11 bases separated the two germline ends. CDR3 DNA: TGTGCCAGCAGCTTTAAGGCGGGGGCTGAAGCTTTCTTT. It specifies CASSFKAGAEAFF. The complete variable domain, with remaining parts taken from reference TRBV7-2 and TRBJ1-1, reads GAGVSQSPSNKVTEKGKDVELRCDPISGHTALYWYRQSLGQGLEFLIYFQGNSAPDKSGLPSDRFSAERTGGSVSTLTIQRTQQEDSAVYLCASSFKAGAEAFFGQGTRLTVV.

V usage is TRBV5-1 and J usage is TRBJ1-2, with 7 bases fitting TRBD1. Trimming at V came to 4 bases and at J to 2 bases, leaving 2 bases not matched to a gene. Germline loops: CDR1 SGHRS, CDR2 YFSETQ. This CDR3 has 13 residues. DNA for the CDR3: TGCGCCAGCAGCGCGGGACAGAACTATGGCTACACCTTC. Residues: CASSAGQNYGYTF.